The clone carrying this T cell receptor (beta chain) was detected many times. TCRdb used MiXCR to reprocess the 5' RACE reads, holding one entry per CDR3 protein. Among about 570,000 distinct CDR3 sequences, around a tenth were seen once, and the ten largest hold approximately 3.2%. V lost 1 base and J 8 bases, leaving 15 bases between the germline ends. The CDR3 has 15 residues. Germline V gene sequence: CDR1 LGHNA, CDR2 YNFKEQ. These data come from a study of identical twins. The donor group consisted entirely of healthy Caucasians. These data are also associated with another study on yellow fever vaccine responses in identical twins.

The V call is TRBV4-2, the J call TRBJ2-1, with D possibly matching TRBD2 (5 bases). The sample comprised PBMCs. The clonotype comes from a woman between 18 and 29 years old in good health. The DNA of the CDR3 is TGTGCCAGCAGCCAAGGACCGTGGGAGATGGATGAGCAGTTCTTC. Amino acids: CASSQGPWEMDEQFF.